This T cell receptor beta chain was documented in a study of T cells in Graves' hyperthyroidism and ophthalmopathy. This clonotype was found a few times. What it binds is not known. One junction end disagrees with the germline gene, perhaps due to a read error. RNA transcripts were the template for amplifying TCR beta CDR3 regions. Primed by the HTBI set, a first-round RT-PCR was run on the TCR CDR3. From the multiplex PCR reads, TCRdb called clonotypes with MiXCR, one entry per CDR3 protein. The sample consists of under 650,000 distinct CDR3 sequences, roughly 17% of them appearing once. Newly diagnosed patients aged 18 to 65 had hyperthyroidism of under 2 months' duration. PBMCs were derived from roughly 10 ml fresh peripheral blood. Germline V CDR1 and CDR2: MNHEY, SMNVEV (reference sequence). This CDR3 has 15 residues. Study findings and constraints: Classification by a 13 V-J model distinguished ophthalmopathy from stable hyperthyroidism. Among thyroid clonotypes expanded above 0.001, most also appeared in blood.

The clonotype originates from a woman aged 25 to 39 with Graves' hyperthyroidism. This chain connects TRBV27 to TRBJ2-5; 8 bases agree with TRBD2. The sequenced sample was blood. CDR3: CASSPLAGKQEAQYF. The DNA for the CDR3 is TGTGCCAGCAGTCCTCTAGCGGGTAAACAAGAGGCCCAGTACTTC.